The T cell receptor (beta chain) described here comes from a study of blood T cell repertoires in COVID-19. Generated by immunoSEQ multiplex PCR, the TCRdb table keeps only in-frame clones and is missing some. The sample shows about 430,000 clones, around 87% of them seen only once. The CDR3 consists of 12 residues. The V end lost 4 bases, the J end lost 9 bases, and 13 bases lay between the germline ends. Self-reported history from a screening survey and questionnaire set each donor's cohort. Recovered status applied to Cohort 3 donors who had two consecutive negative PCRs. It also applied to those with clearance or with symptom resolution.

The receptor's source is a man aged 25 to 40 who had recovered from COVID-19. The sequencing input was PBMCs or T cells enriched from blood (not recorded which). The rearrangement links TRBV12-3 or TRBV12-4 to TRBJ2-7, with unresolved D. The CDR3 DNA sequence: TGTGCCAGCAGTTCCTCCCAACAAACGCAGTACTTC. Translated: CASSSSQQTQYF.